This T cell receptor beta chain derives from a study of T cells after yellow fever vaccination. The CDR3 length is 12 residues. CDR1 and CDR2 from the germline V gene are SNHLY and FYNNEI. V lost 8 bases, J lost 8 bases, and 5 bases stayed unmatched. Overall study results and limits: Primary-vaccination clones mostly resurfaced post-booster (96% CD4, roughly 90% CD8).

TCRdb used MiXCR to reprocess the 5' RACE reads, holding one entry per CDR3 protein. The data contain roughly 180,000 distinct CDR3 sequences, about 6% of them singletons. The table lists this clonotype with many counts. What it recognizes is unknown. The chain recombines TRBV2 with TRBJ2-3, with 9 positions matching TRBD2. The TCR was taken from a man aged 18 to 35 who received the YFV17D yellow fever vaccine. The sample was CD4+ T cells sorted from PBMCs, taken on the day of the first yellow fever vaccination. The CDR3 nucleotides are TGTGCCAGCGGCGGGGGGGCAGCTACGCAGTATTTT. It encodes CASGGGAATQYF.